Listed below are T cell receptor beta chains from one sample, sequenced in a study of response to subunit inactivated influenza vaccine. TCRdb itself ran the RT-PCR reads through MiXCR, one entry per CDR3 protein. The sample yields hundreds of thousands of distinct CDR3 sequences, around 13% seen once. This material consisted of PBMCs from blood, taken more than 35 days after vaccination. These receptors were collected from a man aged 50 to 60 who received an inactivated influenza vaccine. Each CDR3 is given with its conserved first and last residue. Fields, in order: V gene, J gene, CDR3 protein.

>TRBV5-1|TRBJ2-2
CASNRRGLRTGELFF
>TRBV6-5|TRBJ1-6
CASSYSGLRAYSPLHF
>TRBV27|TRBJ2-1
CAIADRGPYNEQFF
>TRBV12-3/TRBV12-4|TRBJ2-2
CASRPGTSGSVELFF
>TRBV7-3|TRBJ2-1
CASSFTGINEQFF
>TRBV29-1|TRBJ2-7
CSVTMAGTGFEQYF
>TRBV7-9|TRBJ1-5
CASSWGTGNQPQHF
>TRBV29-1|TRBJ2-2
CSVRGHLTGELFF
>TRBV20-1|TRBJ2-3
CSPGTRSTDTQYF
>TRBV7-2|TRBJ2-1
CASSPPAATFQFF
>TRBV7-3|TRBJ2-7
CASSLGGQGQYEQYF
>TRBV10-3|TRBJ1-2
CAIERQGYGYTF
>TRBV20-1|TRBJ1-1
CSASRKVRDTEAFF
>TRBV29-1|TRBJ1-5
CSVGGQGGQPQHF
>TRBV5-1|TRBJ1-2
CASSLGQGSYGYTF
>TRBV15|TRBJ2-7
CATSRLGTGYEQYF
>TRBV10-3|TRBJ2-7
CASIGGGGYEQYF
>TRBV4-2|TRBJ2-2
CASSLFGTGNTGELFF
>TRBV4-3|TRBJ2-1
CASSALLGVNERQFF
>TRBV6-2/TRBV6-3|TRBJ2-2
CASKADRERSGELFF
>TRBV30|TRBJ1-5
CAWSGQGRSGPQHF